This T cell receptor (beta chain) came from a study of blood T cell repertoires in COVID-19. The data were produced by immunoSEQ multiplex PCR, yet TCRdb's version contains in-frame clones alone and is incomplete. The sample has roughly 66,000 clones; approximately 90% are singletons. Germline V gene data show CDR1 as LGHDT and CDR2 as YNNKEL (reference sequence). V lost 5 bases, J lost 5 bases, and 16 bases lay in between. The CDR3 is 15 residues long. The receptor was isolated from a human donor in a cohort sampled during active COVID-19. Material: peripheral blood. V is TRBV3-1 (or the pseudogene TRBV3-2) and J is TRBJ1-5; D is uncertain. The CDR3 nucleotides are TGTGCCAGCAGCTCTGGGCTTCGGCATCATCAGCCCCAGCATTTT. Translation gives CASSSGLRHHQPQHF.